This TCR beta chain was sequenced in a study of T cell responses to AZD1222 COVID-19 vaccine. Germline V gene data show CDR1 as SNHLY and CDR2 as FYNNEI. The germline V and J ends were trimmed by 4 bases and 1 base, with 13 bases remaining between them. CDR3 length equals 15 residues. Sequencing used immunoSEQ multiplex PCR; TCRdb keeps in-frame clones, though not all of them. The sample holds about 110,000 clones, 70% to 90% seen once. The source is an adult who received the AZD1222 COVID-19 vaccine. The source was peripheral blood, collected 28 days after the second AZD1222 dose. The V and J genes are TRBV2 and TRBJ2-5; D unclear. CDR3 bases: TGTGCCAGCAGTGCCCTTCCTCCCGGCCAAGAGACCCAGTACTTC. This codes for CASSALPPGQETQYF.